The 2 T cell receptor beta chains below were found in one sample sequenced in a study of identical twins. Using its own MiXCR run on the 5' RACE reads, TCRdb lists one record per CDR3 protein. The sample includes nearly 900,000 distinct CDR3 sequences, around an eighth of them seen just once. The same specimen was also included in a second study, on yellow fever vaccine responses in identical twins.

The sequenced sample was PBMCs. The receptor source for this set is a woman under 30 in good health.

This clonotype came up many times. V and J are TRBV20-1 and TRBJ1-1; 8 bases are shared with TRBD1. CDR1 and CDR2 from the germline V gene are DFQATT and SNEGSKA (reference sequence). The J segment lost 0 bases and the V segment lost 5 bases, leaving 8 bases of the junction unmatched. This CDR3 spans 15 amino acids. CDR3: CSALYRGKMNTEAFF. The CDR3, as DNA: TGCAGTGCTCTCTACAGGGGGAAAATGAACACTGAAGCTTTCTTT.

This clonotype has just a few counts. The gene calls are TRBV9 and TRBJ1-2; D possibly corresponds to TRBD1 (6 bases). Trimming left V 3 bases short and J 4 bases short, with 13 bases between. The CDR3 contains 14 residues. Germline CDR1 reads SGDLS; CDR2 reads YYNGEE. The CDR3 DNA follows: TGTGCCAGCAGCGACTCACAGGGCTCCTATGGCTACACCTTC. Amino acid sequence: CASSDSQGSYGYTF.